Given below is one T cell receptor (beta chain) in context. Antigen specificity is unknown. The junction departs from germline at one end; a sequencing error may be responsible. This record belongs to a study of T-cell memory formation after mild COVID-19. Whole-study findings and limits: A second wave of clones peaked on day 37, and their SARS-CoV-2 specificity went unconfirmed.

TCRdb passed the 5' RACE reads through MiXCR, listing each CDR3 protein once. The data hold roughly 250,000 distinct CDR3 sequences, with roughly a sixth observed a single time. This receptor was taken from a man aged 18 to 29 who had mild COVID-19 (a few samples of this study predate the infection). Cell type and time point are not known. The sequenced material came from PBMCs or a T cell subset sorted from them (not recorded which).

As DNA, the CDR3 is TGCAGTGCCAGAGACAGACCAGGTACTGGGGCCAACGTCCTGACTTTC. Encoded protein: CSARDRPGTGANVLTF. The rearrangement uses TRBV20-1 and TRBJ2-6; TRBD1 is a possible D gene (5 bases). The CDR3 runs 16 residues. CDR1 is DFQATT, CDR2 SNEGSKA, per germline (reference sequence).